Sequencing of this T cell receptor beta chain was carried out in a study of blood T cells in healthy people across ages. Study-wide points: Observed TCR beta diversity per million T cells went down as age went up. This fall followed a roughly linear course with age.

This clonotype was counted many times. No antigen is known for it. This CDR3 is 19 amino acids long. V lost 7 bases and J lost 0; bases outside the gene matches: 12. The germline gives CDR1 SGHTA, CDR2 FQGNSA. For the second PCR, which ran for about 7 to 11 cycles, a sample-barcoded 5' primer and a J-beta primer mix were used. All samples yielded 2.5 million or more CDR3-containing paired-end reads. One entry per CDR3 protein results from TCRdb running MiXCR on the 5' RACE reads. The profile shows about 780,000 distinct CDR3 sequences, about half of them singletons. This sequence was found in a man older than 75 in good health. This chain uses TRBV7-2 with TRBJ2-6; 10 bases are shared with TRBD2. Sequenced material: blood. The CDR3 protein is CASTQVGLAGVSGANVLTF. The CDR3 DNA reads TGTGCCAGCACCCAAGTGGGGCTAGCGGGAGTCTCTGGGGCCAACGTCCTGACTTTC.